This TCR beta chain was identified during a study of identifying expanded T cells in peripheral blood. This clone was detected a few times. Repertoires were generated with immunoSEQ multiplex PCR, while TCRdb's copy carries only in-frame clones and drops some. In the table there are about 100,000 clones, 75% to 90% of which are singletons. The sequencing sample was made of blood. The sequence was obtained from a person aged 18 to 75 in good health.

CDR3 protein: CASSIGRDGYTF. CDR3 in DNA: TGTGCCAGTAGTATCGGCAGGGATGGCTACACCTTC. This chain uses TRBV19 with TRBJ1-2; TRBD1 is a possible D gene (5 bases). CDR1 is LNHDA, CDR2 SQIVND, per germline (reference sequence). The V gene lost 3 bases and the J gene lost 6 bases, with 8 bases spanning the gap. The CDR3 is 12 amino acids.